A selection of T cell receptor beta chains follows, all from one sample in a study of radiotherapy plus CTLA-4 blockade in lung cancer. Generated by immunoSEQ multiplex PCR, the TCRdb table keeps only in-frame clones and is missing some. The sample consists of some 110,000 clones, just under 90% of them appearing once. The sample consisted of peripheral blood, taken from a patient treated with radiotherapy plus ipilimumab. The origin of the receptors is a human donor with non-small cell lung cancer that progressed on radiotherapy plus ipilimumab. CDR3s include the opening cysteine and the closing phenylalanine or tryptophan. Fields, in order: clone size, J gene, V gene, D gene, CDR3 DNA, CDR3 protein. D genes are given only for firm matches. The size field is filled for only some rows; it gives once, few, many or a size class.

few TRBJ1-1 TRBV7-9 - TGTGCCAGCAGCTTAGCCCCGTTCGGGCAGACGAACACTGAAGCTTTCTTT CASSLAPFGQTNTEAFF
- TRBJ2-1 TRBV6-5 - TGTGCCAGCAGTGGACACCCCTACAATGAGCAGTTCTTC CASSGHPYNEQFF
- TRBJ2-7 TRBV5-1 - TGCGCCAGCAGCGTGACAGAGCTCTCCTACGAGCAGTACTTC CASSVTELSYEQYF
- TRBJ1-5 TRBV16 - TGTGCCAGCAGCCAATCGGGCTATCAGCCCCAGCATTTT CASSQSGYQPQHF
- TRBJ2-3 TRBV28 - TGTGCCAGCAGTTACGGGACTAGCACAGATACGCAGTATTTT CASSYGTSTDTQYF
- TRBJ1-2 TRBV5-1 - TGCGCCAGCAGCTTGGGATCGGCAGGGTTAGGGTATGGCTACACCTTC CASSLGSAGLGYGYTF
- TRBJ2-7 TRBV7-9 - TGTGCCAGCAGCTTAGCGAGCCAGCGGCAGTACTTC CASSLASQRQYF
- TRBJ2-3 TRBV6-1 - TGTGCCAGCAATCCCGGTCAGGGGATAACAGATACGCAGTATTTT CASNPGQGITDTQYF
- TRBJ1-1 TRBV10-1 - TGCGCCAGCAGTGAGTCGCTGGACACTGAAGCTTTCTTT CASSESLDTEAFF
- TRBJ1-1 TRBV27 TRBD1 TGTGCCAGCAGTTCGGGACAGGTTATGAACACTGAAGCTTTCTTT CASSSGQVMNTEAFF
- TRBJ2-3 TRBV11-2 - TGTGCCAGCAGTTACGACGGCCGAAGCACAGATACGCAGTATTTT CASSYDGRSTDTQYF
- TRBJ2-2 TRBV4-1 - TGCGCCAGCGGCAAGGAGGGCCAGGGCACCGGGGAGCTGTTTTTT CASGKEGQGTGELFF
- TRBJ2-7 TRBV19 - TGTGCCAGTAAGGCTACAGGTCTGACCTACGAGCAGTACTTC CASKATGLTYEQYF
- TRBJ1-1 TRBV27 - TGTGCCAGCAGTATGGGGACGGCGAACACTGAAGCTTTCTTT CASSMGTANTEAFF
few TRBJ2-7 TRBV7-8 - TGTGCCAGCAGCTTGGGTGGTTCCGAGCAGTACTTC CASSLGGSEQYF
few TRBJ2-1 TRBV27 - TGTGCCAGCAGTTTGATGGGGGACTCCTACAATGAGCAGTTCTTC CASSLMGDSYNEQFF
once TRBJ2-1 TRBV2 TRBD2 TGTGCCAGCAGTGAAACTAGCGTTTCCTACAATGAGCAGTTCTTC CASSETSVSYNEQFF
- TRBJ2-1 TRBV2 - TGTGCCAGCAGAAAGCGGGCCACTGAGCAGTTCTTC CASRKRATEQFF
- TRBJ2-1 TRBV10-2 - TGCGCCAGCAGTGAATCGGGGTCCTCCTACAATGAGCAGTTCTTC CASSESGSSYNEQFF
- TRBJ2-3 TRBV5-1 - TGCGCCAGCAGCCCTAGCACAGATACGCAGTATTTT CASSPSTDTQYF
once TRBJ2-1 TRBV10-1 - TGCGCCAGCAGTGAGTCGCGACCGGTCAATGAGCAGTTCTTC CASSESRPVNEQFF
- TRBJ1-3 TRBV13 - TGTGCCAGCAGCTGGAAAAACACCATATATTTT CASSWKNTIYF
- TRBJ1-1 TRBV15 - TGTGCCACCAGCAGAGTCTCTGGAGGGGTCGCTGAAGCTTTCTTT CATSRVSGGVAEAFF